This TCR beta chain is drawn from a study of blood T cells in healthy people across ages. Study as a whole: In model experiments, template switching was able to capture about one barcoded beta molecule for every two T cells that were present.

For this clonotype: Its antigen is as yet unknown.

V gave up 5 bases and J gave up 4 bases; unmatched junction bases: 4. The CDR3 runs to 15 residues. Germline V gene lookup returns CDR1 SEHNR and CDR2 FQNEAQ (reference sequence). The second PCR ran roughly 6 to 11 cycles with a sample-barcoded 5' primer and J-beta primers. In TCRdb, the 5' RACE reads were re-called with MiXCR into one record per CDR3 protein. The data show over 600,000 distinct CDR3 sequences, 40% to 45% seen once. The study, taken as a whole, reports: Aged donors had fewer naive CD4+ cells and lower diversity than long-lived donors.

Isolation per sample recovered at least 6 million PBMCs. Sample: blood. The source of this sequence is a man older than 75 in good health. The chain uses TRBV7-9 and TRBJ2-3; 12 bases are shared with TRBD2. The CDR3 protein is CASSNLAGGADTQYF. The CDR3 DNA reads TGTGCCAGCAGCAATCTAGCGGGAGGGGCAGATACGCAGTATTTT.